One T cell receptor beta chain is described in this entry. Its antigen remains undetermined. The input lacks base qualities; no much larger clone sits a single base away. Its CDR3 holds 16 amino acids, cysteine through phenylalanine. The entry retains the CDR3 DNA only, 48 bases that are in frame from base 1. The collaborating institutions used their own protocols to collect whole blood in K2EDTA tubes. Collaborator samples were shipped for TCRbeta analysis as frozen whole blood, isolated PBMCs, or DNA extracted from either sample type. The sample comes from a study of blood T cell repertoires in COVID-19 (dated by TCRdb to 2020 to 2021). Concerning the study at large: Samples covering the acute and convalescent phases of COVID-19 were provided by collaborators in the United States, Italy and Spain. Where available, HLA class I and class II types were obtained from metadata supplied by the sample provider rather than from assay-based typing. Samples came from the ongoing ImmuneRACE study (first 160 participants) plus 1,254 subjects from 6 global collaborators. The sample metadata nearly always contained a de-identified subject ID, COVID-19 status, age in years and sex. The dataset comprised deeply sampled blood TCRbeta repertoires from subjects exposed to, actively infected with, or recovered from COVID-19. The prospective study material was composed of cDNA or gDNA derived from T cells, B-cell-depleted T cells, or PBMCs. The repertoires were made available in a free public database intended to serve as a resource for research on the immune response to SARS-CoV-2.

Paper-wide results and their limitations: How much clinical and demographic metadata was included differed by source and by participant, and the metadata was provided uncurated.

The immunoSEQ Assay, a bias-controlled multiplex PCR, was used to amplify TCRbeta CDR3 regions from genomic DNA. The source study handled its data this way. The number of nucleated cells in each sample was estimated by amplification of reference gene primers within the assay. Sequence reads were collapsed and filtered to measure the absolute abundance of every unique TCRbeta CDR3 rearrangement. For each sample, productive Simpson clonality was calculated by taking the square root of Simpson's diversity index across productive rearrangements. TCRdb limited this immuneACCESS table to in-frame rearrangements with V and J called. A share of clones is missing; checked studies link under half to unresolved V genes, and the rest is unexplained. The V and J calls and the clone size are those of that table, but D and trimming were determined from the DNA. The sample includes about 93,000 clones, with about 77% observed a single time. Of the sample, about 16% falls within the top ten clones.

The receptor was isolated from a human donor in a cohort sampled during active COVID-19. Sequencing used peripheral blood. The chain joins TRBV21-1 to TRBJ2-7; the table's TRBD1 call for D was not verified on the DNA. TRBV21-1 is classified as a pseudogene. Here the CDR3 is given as CASSKEETGGHCEQYF. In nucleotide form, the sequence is TGTGCCAGCAGCAAAGAGGAGACAGGGGGCCACTGTGAGCAGTACTTC.